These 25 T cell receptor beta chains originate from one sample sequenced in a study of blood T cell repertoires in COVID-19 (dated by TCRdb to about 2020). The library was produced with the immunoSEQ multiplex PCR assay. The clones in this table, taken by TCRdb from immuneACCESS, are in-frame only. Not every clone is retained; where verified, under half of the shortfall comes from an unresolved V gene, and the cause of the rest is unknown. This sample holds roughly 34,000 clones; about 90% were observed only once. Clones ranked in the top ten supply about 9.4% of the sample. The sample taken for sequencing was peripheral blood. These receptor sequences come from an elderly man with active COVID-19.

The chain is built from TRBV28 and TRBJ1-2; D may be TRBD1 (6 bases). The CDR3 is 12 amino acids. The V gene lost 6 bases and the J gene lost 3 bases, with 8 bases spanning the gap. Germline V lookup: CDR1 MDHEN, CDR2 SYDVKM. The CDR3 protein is CASSQGYYGYTF. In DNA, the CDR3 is TGTGCCAGCAGCCAGGGGTACTATGGCTACACCTTC.

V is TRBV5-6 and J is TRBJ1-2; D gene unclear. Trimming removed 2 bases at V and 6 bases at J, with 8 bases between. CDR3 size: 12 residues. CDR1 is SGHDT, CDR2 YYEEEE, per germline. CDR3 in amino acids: CASSFGGNGYTF. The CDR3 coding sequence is TGTGCCAGCAGCTTTGGAGGGAATGGCTACACCTTC.

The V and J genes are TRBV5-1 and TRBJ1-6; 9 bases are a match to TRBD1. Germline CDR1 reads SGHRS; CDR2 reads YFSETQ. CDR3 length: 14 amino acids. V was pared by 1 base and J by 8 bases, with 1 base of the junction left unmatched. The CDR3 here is CASSLTGGDSPLHF. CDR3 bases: TGCGCCAGCAGCTTGACAGGGGGCGATTCACCCCTCCACTTT.

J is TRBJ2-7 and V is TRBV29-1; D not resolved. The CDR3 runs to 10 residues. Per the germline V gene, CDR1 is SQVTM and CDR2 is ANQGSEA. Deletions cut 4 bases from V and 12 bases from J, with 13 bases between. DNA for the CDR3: TGCAGCGTTGGGTATCCAGAGGCGTACTTC. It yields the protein CSVGYPEAYF.

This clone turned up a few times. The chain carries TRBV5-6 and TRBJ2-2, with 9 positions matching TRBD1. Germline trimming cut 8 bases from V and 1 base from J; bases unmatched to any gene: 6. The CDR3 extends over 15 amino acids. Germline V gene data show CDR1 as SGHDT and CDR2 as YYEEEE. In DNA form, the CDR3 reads TGTGCCAGTCTGGACAGGGGCGGGAACACCGGGGAGCTGTTTTTT. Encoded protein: CASLDRGGNTGELFF.

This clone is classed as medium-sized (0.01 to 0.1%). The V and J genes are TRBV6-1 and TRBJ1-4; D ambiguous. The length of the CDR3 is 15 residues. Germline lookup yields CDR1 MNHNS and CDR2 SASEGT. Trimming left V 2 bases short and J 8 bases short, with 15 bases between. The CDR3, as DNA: TGTGCCAGCAGTGAAAGTCCCGGGTCCGGAGAAAAACTGTTTTTT. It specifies CASSESPGSGEKLFF.

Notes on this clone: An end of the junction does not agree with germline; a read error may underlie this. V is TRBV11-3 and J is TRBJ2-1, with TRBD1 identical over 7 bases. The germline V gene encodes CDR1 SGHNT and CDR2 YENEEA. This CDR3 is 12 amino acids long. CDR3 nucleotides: TGTGCCACCAGCAGGGGGAACAATGAGCAGTTCTTC. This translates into CATSRGNNEQFF. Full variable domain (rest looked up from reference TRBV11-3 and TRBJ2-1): EAGVVQSPRYKIIEKKQPVAFWCNPISGHNTLYWYLQNLGQGPELLIRYENEEAVDDSQLPKDRFSAERLKGVDSTLKIQPAELGDSAVYLCATSRGNNEQFFGPGTRLTVL.

This chain's CDR3 is CARSLAVGTSGTAGELFF. The DNA of the CDR3 is TGTGCCAGAAGCTTGGCCGTCGGGACTAGCGGGACCGCCGGGGAGCTGTTTTTT. The chain has TRBV5-3 and TRBJ2-2, with 13 bases that match TRBD2. TRBV5-3 counts as an open reading frame of uncertain function. There are 18 residues in the CDR3. The ends lost 0 bases at V and 6 bases at J; junction bases unmatched: 8.

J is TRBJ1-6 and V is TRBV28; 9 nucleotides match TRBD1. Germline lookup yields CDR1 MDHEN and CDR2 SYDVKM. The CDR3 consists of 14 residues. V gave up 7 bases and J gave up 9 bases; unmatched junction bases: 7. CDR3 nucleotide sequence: TGTGCCAGCACCGAAGTGGACAGGGGTTCACCCCTCCACTTT. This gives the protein CASTEVDRGSPLHF.

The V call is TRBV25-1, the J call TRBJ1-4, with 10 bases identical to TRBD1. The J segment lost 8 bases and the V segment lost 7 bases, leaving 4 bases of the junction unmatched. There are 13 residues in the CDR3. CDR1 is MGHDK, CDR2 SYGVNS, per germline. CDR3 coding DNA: TGTGCCAGCAAGGGACAGGGGAGAGAAAAACTGTTTTTT. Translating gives CASKGQGREKLFF.

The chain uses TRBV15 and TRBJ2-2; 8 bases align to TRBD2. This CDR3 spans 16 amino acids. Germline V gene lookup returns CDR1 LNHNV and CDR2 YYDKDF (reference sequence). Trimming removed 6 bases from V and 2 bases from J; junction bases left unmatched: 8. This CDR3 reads CATRGSGSGNTGELFF. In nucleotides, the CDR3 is TGTGCCACCAGGGGGAGCGGGAGTGGCAACACCGGGGAGCTGTTTTTT.

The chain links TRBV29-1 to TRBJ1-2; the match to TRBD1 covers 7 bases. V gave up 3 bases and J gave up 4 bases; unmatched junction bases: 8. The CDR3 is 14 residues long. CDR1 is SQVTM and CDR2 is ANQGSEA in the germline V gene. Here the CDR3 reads CSVETTGKFYGYTF. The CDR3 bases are TGCAGCGTTGAGACGACAGGGAAATTCTATGGCTACACCTTC.

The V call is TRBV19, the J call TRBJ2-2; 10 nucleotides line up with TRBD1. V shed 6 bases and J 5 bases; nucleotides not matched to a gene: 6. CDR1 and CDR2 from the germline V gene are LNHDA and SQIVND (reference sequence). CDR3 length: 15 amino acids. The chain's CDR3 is CASRLGQGRTGELFF. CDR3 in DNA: TGTGCCAGTAGACTGGGACAGGGGAGGACCGGGGAGCTGTTTTTT.

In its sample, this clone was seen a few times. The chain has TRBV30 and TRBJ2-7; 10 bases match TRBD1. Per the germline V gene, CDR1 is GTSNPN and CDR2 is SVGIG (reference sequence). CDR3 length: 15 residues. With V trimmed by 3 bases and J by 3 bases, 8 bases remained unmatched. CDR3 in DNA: TGTGCCTGGAGCCGCGACAGGGGGCTCAACTACGAGCAGTACTTC. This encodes CAWSRDRGLNYEQYF.

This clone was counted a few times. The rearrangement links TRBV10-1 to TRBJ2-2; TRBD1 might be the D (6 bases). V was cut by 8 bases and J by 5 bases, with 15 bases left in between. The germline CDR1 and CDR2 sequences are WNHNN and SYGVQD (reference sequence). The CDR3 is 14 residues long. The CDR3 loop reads CASSTTGGTGELFF. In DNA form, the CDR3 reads TGCGCCAGCTCAACGACAGGCGGAACCGGGGAGCTGTTTTTT.

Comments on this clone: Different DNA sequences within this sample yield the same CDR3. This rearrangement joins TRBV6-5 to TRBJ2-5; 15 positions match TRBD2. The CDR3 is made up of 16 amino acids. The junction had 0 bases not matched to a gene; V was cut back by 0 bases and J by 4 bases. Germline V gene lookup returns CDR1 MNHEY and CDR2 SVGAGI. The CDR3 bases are TGTGCCAGCAGTTACTCGGGACTAGCGGGAGGAGAGACCCAGTACTTC. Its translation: CASSYSGLAGGETQYF.

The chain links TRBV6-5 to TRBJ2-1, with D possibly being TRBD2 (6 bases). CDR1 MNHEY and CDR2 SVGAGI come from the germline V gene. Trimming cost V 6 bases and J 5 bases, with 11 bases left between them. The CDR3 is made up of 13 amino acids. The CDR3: CASRLAPDNEQFF. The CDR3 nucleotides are TGTGCCAGCAGACTAGCACCTGACAATGAGCAGTTCTTC.

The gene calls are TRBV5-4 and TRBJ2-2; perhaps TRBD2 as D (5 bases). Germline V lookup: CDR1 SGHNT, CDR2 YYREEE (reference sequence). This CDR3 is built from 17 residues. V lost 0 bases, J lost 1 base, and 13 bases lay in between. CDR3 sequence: CASSLGRGEGNTGELFF. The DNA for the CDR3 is TGTGCCAGCAGCTTGGGACGGGGAGAGGGGAACACCGGGGAGCTGTTTTTT. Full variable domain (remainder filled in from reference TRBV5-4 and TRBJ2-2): ETGVTQSPTHLIKTRGQQVTLRCSSQSGHNTVSWYQQALGQGPQFIFQYYREEENGRGNFPPRFSGLQFPNYSSELNVNALELDDSALYLCASSLGRGEGNTGELFFGEGSRLTVL.

CDR3 in amino acids: CASSLSGAANEKLFF. The CDR3 coding sequence is TGTGCCAGCAGCCTCTCAGGGGCAGCTAATGAAAAACTGTTTTTT. The J gene is TRBJ1-4, the V gene TRBV5-4, with D possibly TRBD1 on 6 matching bases. The V gene's germline CDR1 is SGHNT and CDR2 YYREEE (reference sequence). Trimming took 4 bases from V and 3 from J, leaving 13 bases between them. The CDR3 is 15 residues long.

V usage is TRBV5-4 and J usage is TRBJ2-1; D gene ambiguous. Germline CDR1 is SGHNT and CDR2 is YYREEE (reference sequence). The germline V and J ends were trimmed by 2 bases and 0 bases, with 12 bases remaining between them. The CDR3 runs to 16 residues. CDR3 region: CASSFLTIRSYNEQFF. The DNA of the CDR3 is TGTGCCAGCAGCTTCTTAACTATCCGCTCCTACAATGAGCAGTTCTTC.

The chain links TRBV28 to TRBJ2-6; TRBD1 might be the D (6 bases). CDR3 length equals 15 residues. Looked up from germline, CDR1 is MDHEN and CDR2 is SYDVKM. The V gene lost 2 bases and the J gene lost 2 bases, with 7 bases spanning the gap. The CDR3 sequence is CASSLPGAGANVLTF. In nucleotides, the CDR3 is TGTGCCAGCAGTTTACCAGGGGCTGGGGCCAACGTCCTGACTTTC.

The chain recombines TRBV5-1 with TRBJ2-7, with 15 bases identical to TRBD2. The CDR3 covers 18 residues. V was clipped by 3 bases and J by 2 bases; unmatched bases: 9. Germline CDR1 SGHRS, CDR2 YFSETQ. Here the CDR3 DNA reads TGCGCCAGCAGCTACCTAGGGACTAGCGGGAGGAACACCTACGAGCAGTACTTC. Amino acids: CASSYLGTSGRNTYEQYF.

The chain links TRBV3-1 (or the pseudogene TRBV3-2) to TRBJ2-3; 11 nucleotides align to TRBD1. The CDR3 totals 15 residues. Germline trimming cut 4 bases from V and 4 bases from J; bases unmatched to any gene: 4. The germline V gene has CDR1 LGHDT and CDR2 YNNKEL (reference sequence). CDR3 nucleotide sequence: TGTGCCAGCAGCCCGCCGGGACAGGGGGCAGATACGCAGTATTTT. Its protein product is CASSPPGQGADTQYF.

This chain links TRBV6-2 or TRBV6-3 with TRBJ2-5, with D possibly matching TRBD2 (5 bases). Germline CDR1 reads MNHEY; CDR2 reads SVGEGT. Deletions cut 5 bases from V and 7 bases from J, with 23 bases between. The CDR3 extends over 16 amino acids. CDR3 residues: CASSPLLRSGEGTQYF. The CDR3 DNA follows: TGTGCCAGCAGTCCCCTCCTCAGATCTGGCGAGGGGACCCAGTACTTC.

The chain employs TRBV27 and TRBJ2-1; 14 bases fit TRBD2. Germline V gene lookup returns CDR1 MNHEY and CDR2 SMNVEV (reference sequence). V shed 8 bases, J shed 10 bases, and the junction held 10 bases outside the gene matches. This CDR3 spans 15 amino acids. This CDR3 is CASGNAGTSGGEQFF. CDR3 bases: TGTGCCAGCGGAAACGCCGGGACTAGCGGGGGAGAGCAGTTCTTC.